These T cell receptor beta chains were read from a single sample in a study of T cells after yellow fever vaccination. TCRdb ran MiXCR on the 5' RACE reads and lists one entry per CDR3 protein. The sample lists 510,000 or so distinct CDR3 sequences, approximately 21% occurring once. Here the sequenced sample was PBMCs, taken 15 days after the yellow fever booster vaccination. The origin of the receptors is a man aged 25-45 years who received the YFV17D yellow fever vaccine. CDR3s include the opening cysteine and the closing phenylalanine or tryptophan. D genes are given only for firm matches. Rows may omit the clone size; those that give it use once, few, many or a size class.

D gene: -
clone size: -
J gene: TRBJ2-2
V gene: TRBV11-2
CDR3 DNA: TGTGCCAGCAGCTTAGTTCCCGAGAACACCGGGGAGCTGTTTTTT
CDR3 protein: CASSLVPENTGELFF

D gene: -
clone size: -
J gene: TRBJ2-1
V gene: TRBV7-3
CDR3 DNA: TGTGCCAGCAGCGGTCAAGGTGGGGTAGGGGAGCAGTTCTTC
CDR3 protein: CASSGQGGVGEQFF

D gene: -
clone size: -
J gene: TRBJ2-7
V gene: TRBV20-1
CDR3 DNA: TGCAGTGCTAGGCGACCCCTGTCGGGAAGCTCCTACGAGCAGTACTTC
CDR3 protein: CSARRPLSGSSYEQYF

D gene: -
clone size: few
J gene: TRBJ1-1
V gene: TRBV6-6
CDR3 DNA: TGTGCCAGCGGTTTTTCTGAAGCTTTCTTT
CDR3 protein: CASGFSEAFF

D gene: -
clone size: -
J gene: TRBJ2-5
V gene: TRBV6-2/TRBV6-3
CDR3 DNA: TGTGCCAGCAGTTTCCATCGGACGGCTTTAGGGGAGACCCAGTACTTC
CDR3 protein: CASSFHRTALGETQYF

D gene: -
clone size: -
J gene: TRBJ2-5
V gene: TRBV15
CDR3 DNA: TGTGCCACCAGCAGAGAGAAGGGGTGGGAGACCCAGTACTTC
CDR3 protein: CATSREKGWETQYF

D gene: -
clone size: -
J gene: TRBJ2-1
V gene: TRBV6-1
CDR3 DNA: TGTGCCAGCAGTCCGTCGCAGGGGGCCGGGGGGATTGAGCAGTTCTTC
CDR3 protein: CASSPSQGAGGIEQFF

D gene: -
clone size: few
J gene: TRBJ2-3
V gene: TRBV9
CDR3 DNA: TGTGCCAGCAGCGTAGGGCCGACTAGCACAGATACGCAGTATTTT
CDR3 protein: CASSVGPTSTDTQYF

D gene: TRBD1
clone size: -
J gene: TRBJ1-5
V gene: TRBV27
CDR3 DNA: TGTGCCAGCACGGACAGGGGGCACAATCAGCCCCAGCATTTT
CDR3 protein: CASTDRGHNQPQHF

D gene: -
clone size: -
J gene: TRBJ2-2
V gene: TRBV7-8
CDR3 DNA: TGTGCCAGCAGCTCCGATCCCTTGGATTTTCTAGGTTTCGGGGAGCTGTTTTTT
CDR3 protein: CASSSDPLDFLGFGELFF

D gene: TRBD1
clone size: -
J gene: TRBJ1-1
V gene: TRBV29-1
CDR3 DNA: TGCAGCGGTGACAGGGGGGGGAACACTGAAGCTTTCTTT
CDR3 protein: CSGDRGGNTEAFF

D gene: -
clone size: -
J gene: TRBJ2-3
V gene: TRBV20-1
CDR3 DNA: TGCAGTGCTAGTCCGGGGAGCACAGATACGCAGTATTTT
CDR3 protein: CSASPGSTDTQYF

D gene: TRBD1
clone size: -
J gene: TRBJ2-2
V gene: TRBV20-1
CDR3 DNA: TGCAGTGCTAAGGGGTTCGGACAGGGAAGGAACACCGGGGAGCTGTTTTTT
CDR3 protein: CSAKGFGQGRNTGELFF

D gene: -
clone size: -
J gene: TRBJ2-5
V gene: TRBV12-3/TRBV12-4
CDR3 DNA: TGTGCCAGCAGTTTGGGGATGGGGGAGACCCAGTACTTC
CDR3 protein: CASSLGMGETQYF

D gene: -
clone size: -
J gene: TRBJ2-1
V gene: TRBV24-1
CDR3 DNA: TGTGCCACCAGTGCCGTCGCCGACAATGAGCAGTTCTTC
CDR3 protein: CATSAVADNEQFF

D gene: -
clone size: -
J gene: TRBJ2-3
V gene: TRBV7-2
CDR3 DNA: TGTGCCAGCAGCTTAGACCTCCGCACAGATACGCAGTATTTT
CDR3 protein: CASSLDLRTDTQYF

D gene: -
clone size: few
J gene: TRBJ2-6
V gene: TRBV5-6
CDR3 DNA: TGTGCCAGCAGCCCCCGAATTGTGGCCAACGTCCTGACTTTC
CDR3 protein: CASSPRIVANVLTF

D gene: TRBD2
clone size: -
J gene: TRBJ2-1
V gene: TRBV5-1
CDR3 DNA: TGCGCCAGCACCCCCGGGACTAGCGGGATCAATGAGCAGTTCTTC
CDR3 protein: CASTPGTSGINEQFF

D gene: TRBD2
clone size: few
J gene: TRBJ2-7
V gene: TRBV25-1
CDR3 DNA: TGTGCCAGCAGCGGGGGGGGTAGGTCAGAGCAGTACTTC
CDR3 protein: CASSGGGRSEQYF

D gene: TRBD1
clone size: few
J gene: TRBJ2-7
V gene: TRBV28
CDR3 DNA: TGTGCCAGCAGTCGGAGGGGACAGGGGGCTGGCGAGCAGTACTTC
CDR3 protein: CASSRRGQGAGEQYF

D gene: -
clone size: -
J gene: TRBJ2-2
V gene: TRBV12-3/TRBV12-4
CDR3 DNA: TGTGCCAGCCGATTGGGTACTACGAACACCGGGGAGCTGTTTTTT
CDR3 protein: CASRLGTTNTGELFF

D gene: -
clone size: -
J gene: TRBJ2-2
V gene: TRBV29-1
CDR3 DNA: TGCAGCGCAGGGGTCACCGGGGAGCTGTTTTTT
CDR3 protein: CSAGVTGELFF

D gene: -
clone size: -
J gene: TRBJ2-7
V gene: TRBV12-3/TRBV12-4
CDR3 DNA: TGTGCCAGCAGTAGATTTGGGGCGTACGAGCAGTACTTC
CDR3 protein: CASSRFGAYEQYF

D gene: TRBD1
clone size: -
J gene: TRBJ2-1
V gene: TRBV20-1
CDR3 DNA: TGCAGTGCCAAGACAGGGGTTACGTTAGAGCAGTTCTTC
CDR3 protein: CSAKTGVTLEQFF

D gene: TRBD2
clone size: -
J gene: TRBJ2-1
V gene: TRBV20-1
CDR3 DNA: TGCAGTGCTATTTCACTAGCGGGAGGGCGGGAGCAGTTCTTC
CDR3 protein: CSAISLAGGREQFF

D gene: -
clone size: few
J gene: TRBJ1-3
V gene: TRBV5-6
CDR3 DNA: TGTGCCAGCAGCTACACAGGGAGCTCTGGAAACACCATATATTTT
CDR3 protein: CASSYTGSSGNTIYF

D gene: -
clone size: -
J gene: TRBJ2-5
V gene: TRBV6-5
CDR3 DNA: TGTGCCAGCGCCAGGGGCCTTGTCGAGACCCAGTACTTC
CDR3 protein: CASARGLVETQYF

D gene: TRBD1
clone size: -
J gene: TRBJ1-6
V gene: TRBV6-5
CDR3 DNA: TGTGCCAGCAGGTACAGGGGGTGGAATTCACCCCTCCACTTT
CDR3 protein: CASRYRGWNSPLHF

D gene: TRBD1
clone size: few
J gene: TRBJ1-2
V gene: TRBV28
CDR3 DNA: TGTGCCAGCAATTCGGACAGGGGCTATGGCTACACCTTC
CDR3 protein: CASNSDRGYGYTF

D gene: TRBD2
clone size: -
J gene: TRBJ2-5
V gene: TRBV20-1
CDR3 DNA: TGCAGTGCTGTAGTTTCTGGACTAGTTTGGCGAGAGACCCAGTACTTC
CDR3 protein: CSAVVSGLVWRETQYF

D gene: -
clone size: few
J gene: TRBJ2-1
V gene: TRBV11-1
CDR3 DNA: TGTGCCAGCAGCTACGGTAGGGCTTTGGGGGCGTCCTACAATGAGCAGTTCTTC
CDR3 protein: CASSYGRALGASYNEQFF

D gene: -
clone size: -
J gene: TRBJ2-3
V gene: TRBV7-3
CDR3 DNA: TGTGCCAGCAGCCGGGAGAGAACGCAGTATTTT
CDR3 protein: CASSRERTQYF

D gene: TRBD2
clone size: many
J gene: TRBJ2-3
V gene: TRBV12-3/TRBV12-4
CDR3 DNA: TGTGCCAGCAGTCCCGGGACTAGCGGTTACACAGATACGCAGTATTTT
CDR3 protein: CASSPGTSGYTDTQYF

D gene: TRBD2
clone size: few
J gene: TRBJ2-2
V gene: TRBV6-1
CDR3 DNA: TGTGCCAGCATAGAAGTCTCCATTGGACTAGCGGGCACCGGGGAGCTGTTTTTT
CDR3 protein: CASIEVSIGLAGTGELFF

D gene: TRBD2
clone size: -
J gene: TRBJ2-5
V gene: TRBV3-1
CDR3 DNA: TGTGCCAGCAGCCATGCAATAGCGGGAGAAGAGACCCAGTACTTC
CDR3 protein: CASSHAIAGEETQYF

D gene: TRBD2
clone size: few
J gene: TRBJ2-5
V gene: TRBV12-3/TRBV12-4
CDR3 DNA: TGTGCCAGCAGAGGGACTAGCGGACCCCAAGAGACCCAGTACTTC
CDR3 protein: CASRGTSGPQETQYF

D gene: -
clone size: -
J gene: TRBJ1-1
V gene: TRBV4-3
CDR3 DNA: TGCGCCAGCAGCCAAGATGCCAGTCTAGAAGCTTTCTTT
CDR3 protein: CASSQDASLEAFF

D gene: -
clone size: few
J gene: TRBJ2-1
V gene: TRBV18
CDR3 DNA: TGTGCCAGCTCACCACCGTTATCACAGGGCCCCAATGAGCAGTTCTTC
CDR3 protein: CASSPPLSQGPNEQFF

D gene: -
clone size: few
J gene: TRBJ2-7
V gene: TRBV29-1
CDR3 DNA: TGCAGCGTTCGGCCGGGCGGAGGCACTGGTAAAGAGCAGTACTTC
CDR3 protein: CSVRPGGGTGKEQYF

D gene: TRBD2
clone size: few
J gene: TRBJ2-7
V gene: TRBV20-1
CDR3 DNA: TGCAGTGCAACCGGGACTAGCTCGTACGAGCAGTACTTC
CDR3 protein: CSATGTSSYEQYF

D gene: -
clone size: few
J gene: TRBJ2-7
V gene: TRBV15
CDR3 DNA: TGTGCCACCAGCAGAGATAGGAGGGTCTACGAGCAGTACTTC
CDR3 protein: CATSRDRRVYEQYF

D gene: TRBD2
clone size: -
J gene: TRBJ2-4
V gene: TRBV6-2/TRBV6-3
CDR3 DNA: TGTGCCAGCAGTTCCCTACTAGCGGGCACCAAAAACATTCAGTACTTC
CDR3 protein: CASSSLLAGTKNIQYF

D gene: TRBD1
clone size: -
J gene: TRBJ2-5
V gene: TRBV11-1
CDR3 DNA: TGTGCCAGCAGCCAATCCACAGGGGGCGGAGAGACCCAGTACTTC
CDR3 protein: CASSQSTGGGETQYF

D gene: -
clone size: -
J gene: TRBJ2-3
V gene: TRBV7-3
CDR3 DNA: TGTGCCAGCAGCTTGGATGTGGGGCGAAATACGCAGTATTTT
CDR3 protein: CASSLDVGRNTQYF

D gene: -
clone size: -
J gene: TRBJ2-1
V gene: TRBV7-2
CDR3 DNA: TGTGGGTCCGGACTCCTGTCATACAATGAGCAGTTCTTC
CDR3 protein: CGSGLLSYNEQFF

D gene: -
clone size: few
J gene: TRBJ2-5
V gene: TRBV5-4
CDR3 DNA: TGTGCCAGCAGCTTAGTGGGACCCCTTCAAGAGACCCAGTACTTC
CDR3 protein: CASSLVGPLQETQYF

D gene: -
clone size: -
J gene: TRBJ2-4
V gene: TRBV4-3
CDR3 DNA: TGCGCCAGCAGCCAGAATCCTACTAGACAGGGAGGGTGGGACATTCAGTACTTC
CDR3 protein: CASSQNPTRQGGWDIQYF

D gene: -
clone size: -
J gene: TRBJ2-5
V gene: TRBV6-5
CDR3 DNA: TGTGCCAGCAGTTCGGTGGACACAGAGACCCAGTACTTC
CDR3 protein: CASSSVDTETQYF

D gene: -
clone size: few
J gene: TRBJ1-1
V gene: TRBV5-1
CDR3 DNA: TGCGCCAGCAGCTTGGCCAGGCAGGGAGGCACTGAAGCTTTCTTT
CDR3 protein: CASSLARQGGTEAFF

D gene: -
clone size: few
J gene: TRBJ2-7
V gene: TRBV9
CDR3 DNA: TGTGCCAGCAGCGTAGAAGGGACCTCCCTCGAGCAGTACTTC
CDR3 protein: CASSVEGTSLEQYF

D gene: -
clone size: -
J gene: TRBJ2-7
V gene: TRBV20-1
CDR3 DNA: TGCAGTGCTAGAGTTAGCGAATTATACGAGCAGTACTTC
CDR3 protein: CSARVSELYEQYF

D gene: -
clone size: few
J gene: TRBJ2-7
V gene: TRBV5-4
CDR3 DNA: TGTGCCAGCAGCTCTACAGGGCCCTACGAGCAGTACTTC
CDR3 protein: CASSSTGPYEQYF

D gene: TRBD1
clone size: -
J gene: TRBJ2-2
V gene: TRBV5-1
CDR3 DNA: TGCGCCAGCAGGCCCGGGACAGGGTCCGGGGAGCTGTTTTTT
CDR3 protein: CASRPGTGSGELFF

D gene: -
clone size: few
J gene: TRBJ2-1
V gene: TRBV15
CDR3 DNA: TGTGCCACCAGCAGAGATGGGCTAAAGCAGTTCTTC
CDR3 protein: CATSRDGLKQFF